This T cell receptor (beta chain) originates from a study of shared clonotypes between healthy human individuals. The CDR3 covers 13 residues. The germline V gene has CDR1 MNHEY and CDR2 SVGAGI. V dropped 7 bases and J dropped 2; count of bases not matched to a gene: 4. This clone has just one count. Its antigen is as yet unknown. This same CDR3 is encoded by further DNA sequences in the sample. General study results and limits: Measured sharing among donors was expected to vary with sequencing depth. Donors were few, which limited the genetic and exposure-history diversity represented. Relative to their counterparts shared across all four donors, non-shared clonotypes exhibited diminished generation probabilities.

Original data processing: Filtering differed because ImmunoSEQ produced junction-only sequences that carried no quality scores. Profiling relied on immunoSEQ multiplex PCR, and the TCRdb table lists in-frame clones only, not all of them. The D gene and trimming were derived from the DNA, and the V and J assignments and clone size from that table. In the table there are a few million clones, approximately 90% of which are singletons. J is TRBJ1-1 and V is TRBV6-5; TRBD1 aligns across 7 bases. Sequenced sample: naive CD4+ T cells sorted from blood. Subset: CD45RA+ positively selected. The TCR comes from a man aged 18 to 30 in good health. CDR3 region: CASTRTGNTEAFF. In nucleotides, the CDR3 is TGTGCCAGCACCAGGACAGGTAACACTGAAGCTTTCTTT.